A single sample is the source of the 3 T cell receptor beta chains below, sequenced in a study of vaccination effects on CD4 cells after COVID-19. Profiling relied on immunoSEQ multiplex PCR, and the TCRdb table lists in-frame clones only, not all of them. There are tens of thousands of clones in the sample; over 60% occur only once, and 7.5% to 9.5% lies in the top ten. Their cognate antigens are unknown. Expansion with viral peptide pools was applied to antigen-specific CD4+ T cells by the ViraFEST assay prior to sequencing. Between days 10 and 11 of culture, CD4+ T cells were separated out. BNT162b2 vaccine or mRNA-1273 vaccine was given to participants in two doses. The source material was CD4+ T cells from PBMCs cultured with SARS-CoV-2 spike peptides, sampled after COVID-19 vaccination. The receptors were sampled from a human donor who received a COVID-19 vaccine.

The rearrangement joins TRBV28 to TRBJ1-1, with D unclear. V shed 6 bases and J shed 1 base, with 15 bases lying between them. CDR3 length: 15 amino acids. Germline CDR1 MDHEN, CDR2 SYDVKM. CDR3 loop: CASSPPKVGNTEAFF. DNA of the CDR3: TGTGCCAGCAGCCCACCCAAGGTAGGGAACACTGAAGCTTTCTTT.

The V and J genes are TRBV5-5 and TRBJ2-7; the match to TRBD1 covers 7 bases. Germline CDR1 SGHKS, CDR2 YYEKEE (reference sequence). V was clipped by 0 bases and J by 3 bases; unmatched bases: 6. The CDR3 totals 15 residues. CDR3 amino acids: CASSLAGQDLYEQYF. The CDR3 DNA follows: TGTGCCAGCAGCTTGGCCGGACAGGATCTCTACGAGCAGTACTTC.

The rearrangement joins TRBV7-9 to TRBJ2-1, with TRBD2 matching 14 bases. CDR3 length: 16 residues. Germline values: CDR1 SEHNR, CDR2 FQNEAQ (reference sequence). Trimming took 2 bases from V and 6 from J; bases not matched to a gene: 3. CDR3 in DNA: TGTGCCAGCAGCTTATCTGGGACTAGCGGGAGCAATGAGCAGTTCTTC. As protein: CASSLSGTSGSNEQFF.